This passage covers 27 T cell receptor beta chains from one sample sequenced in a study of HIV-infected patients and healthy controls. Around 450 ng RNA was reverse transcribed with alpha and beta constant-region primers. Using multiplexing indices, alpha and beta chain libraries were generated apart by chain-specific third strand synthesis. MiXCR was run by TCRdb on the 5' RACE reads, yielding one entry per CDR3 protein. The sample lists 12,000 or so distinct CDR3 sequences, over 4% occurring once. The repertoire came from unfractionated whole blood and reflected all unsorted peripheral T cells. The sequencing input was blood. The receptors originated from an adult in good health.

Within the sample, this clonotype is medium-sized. The CDR3 bases are TGTGCCAGCAGCCCGGACTCTGGAAACACCATATATTTT. This codes for CASSPDSGNTIYF. The chain recombines TRBV2 with TRBJ1-3; D is unclear. The V end was cut by 6 bases, the J end by 0 bases, with 6 bases between. This CDR3 has 13 residues. CDR1 and CDR2 from the germline V gene are SNHLY and FYNNEI.

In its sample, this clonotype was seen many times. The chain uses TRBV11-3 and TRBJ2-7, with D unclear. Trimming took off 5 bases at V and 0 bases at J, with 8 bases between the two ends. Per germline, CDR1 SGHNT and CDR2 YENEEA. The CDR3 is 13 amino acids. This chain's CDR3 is CASSPPASYEQYF. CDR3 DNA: TGTGCCAGCAGCCCACCCGCCTCCTACGAGCAGTACTTC.

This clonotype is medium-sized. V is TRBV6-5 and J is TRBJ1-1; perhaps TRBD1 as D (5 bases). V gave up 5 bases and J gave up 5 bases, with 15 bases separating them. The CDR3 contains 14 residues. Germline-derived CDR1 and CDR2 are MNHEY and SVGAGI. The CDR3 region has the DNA TGTGCCAGCAGTGAACAGGTCCCTAGGACTGAAGCTTTCTTT. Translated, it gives CASSEQVPRTEAFF.

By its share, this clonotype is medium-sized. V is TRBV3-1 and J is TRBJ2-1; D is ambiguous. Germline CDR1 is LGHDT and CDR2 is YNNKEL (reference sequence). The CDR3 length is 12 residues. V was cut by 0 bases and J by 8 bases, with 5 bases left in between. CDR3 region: CASSQDKDEQFF. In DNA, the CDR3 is TGTGCCAGCAGCCAAGATAAGGATGAGCAGTTCTTC.

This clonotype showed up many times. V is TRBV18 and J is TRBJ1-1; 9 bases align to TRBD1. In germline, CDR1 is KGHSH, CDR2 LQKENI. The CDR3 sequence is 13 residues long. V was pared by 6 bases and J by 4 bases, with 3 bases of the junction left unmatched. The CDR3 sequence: CASSMTGGTEAFF. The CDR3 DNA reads TGTGCCAGCTCGATGACAGGGGGCACTGAAGCTTTCTTT. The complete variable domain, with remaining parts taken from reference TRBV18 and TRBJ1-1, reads NAGVMQNPRHLVRRRGQEARLRCSPMKGHSHVYWYRQLPEEGLKFMVYLQKENIIDESGMPKERFSAEFPKEGPSILRIQQVVRGDSAAYFCASSMTGGTEAFFGQGTRLTVV.

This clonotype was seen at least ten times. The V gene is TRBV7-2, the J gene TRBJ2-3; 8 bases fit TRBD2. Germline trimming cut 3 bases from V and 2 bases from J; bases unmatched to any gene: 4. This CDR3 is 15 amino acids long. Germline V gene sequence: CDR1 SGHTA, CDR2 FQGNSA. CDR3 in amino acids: CASSLQRGPTDTQYF. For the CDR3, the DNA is TGTGCCAGCAGCTTGCAGCGGGGGCCCACAGATACGCAGTATTTT.

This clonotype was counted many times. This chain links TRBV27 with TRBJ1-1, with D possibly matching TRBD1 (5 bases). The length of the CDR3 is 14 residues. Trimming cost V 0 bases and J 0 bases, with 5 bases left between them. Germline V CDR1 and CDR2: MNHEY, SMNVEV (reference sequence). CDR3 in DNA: TGTGCCAGCAGTTTATCACAGGTGAACACTGAAGCTTTCTTT. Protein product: CASSLSQVNTEAFF.

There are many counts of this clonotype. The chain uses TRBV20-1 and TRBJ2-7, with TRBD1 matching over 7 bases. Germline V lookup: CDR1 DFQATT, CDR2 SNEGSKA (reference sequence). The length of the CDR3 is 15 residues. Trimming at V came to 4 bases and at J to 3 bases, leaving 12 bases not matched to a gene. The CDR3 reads CSAIPGTATFYEQYF. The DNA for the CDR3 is TGCAGTGCTATTCCCGGGACAGCCACTTTCTACGAGCAGTACTTC.

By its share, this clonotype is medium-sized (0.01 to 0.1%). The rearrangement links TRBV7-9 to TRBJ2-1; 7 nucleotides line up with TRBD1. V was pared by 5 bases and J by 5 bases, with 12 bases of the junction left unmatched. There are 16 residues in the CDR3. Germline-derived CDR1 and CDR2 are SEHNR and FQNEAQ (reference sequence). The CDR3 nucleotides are TGTGCCAGCAGCCCAATAGACAGGGTTGGACACAATGAGCAGTTCTTC. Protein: CASSPIDRVGHNEQFF.

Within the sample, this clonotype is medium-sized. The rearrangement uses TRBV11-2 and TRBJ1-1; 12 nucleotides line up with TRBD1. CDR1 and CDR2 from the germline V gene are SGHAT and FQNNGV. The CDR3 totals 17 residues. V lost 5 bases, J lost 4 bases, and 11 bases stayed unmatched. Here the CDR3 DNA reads TGTGCCAGCAGCCGCCCCGGGACAGGGGGCGCCGGCACTGAAGCTTTCTTT. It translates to CASSRPGTGGAGTEAFF.

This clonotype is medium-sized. CDR3: CASSAIHTDTQYF. CDR3 coding DNA: TGCGCCAGCAGCGCCATTCACACAGATACGCAGTATTTT. V and J are TRBV10-1 and TRBJ2-3, with D hard to call. Germline lookup yields CDR1 WNHNN and CDR2 SYGVQD (reference sequence). The CDR3 spans 13 residues. Trimming pared 6 bases from V and 2 bases from J, leaving 9 bases between.

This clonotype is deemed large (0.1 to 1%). The CDR3: CSASFGEKATDTQYF. CDR3 nucleotides: TGCAGTGCTAGTTTTGGTGAAAAGGCGACAGATACGCAGTATTTT. The chain has TRBV20-1 and TRBJ2-3; D is unresolved. Germline CDR1 reads DFQATT; CDR2 reads SNEGSKA (reference sequence). V shed 3 bases and J shed 3 bases, with 16 bases lying between them. The CDR3 sequence is 15 residues long.

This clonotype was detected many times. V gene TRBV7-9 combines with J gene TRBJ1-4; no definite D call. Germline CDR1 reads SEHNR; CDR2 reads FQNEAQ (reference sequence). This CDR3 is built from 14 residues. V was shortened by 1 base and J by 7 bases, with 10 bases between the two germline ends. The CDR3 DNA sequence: TGTGCCAGCAGCTTAGGGGCGGGGAGTGAAAAACTGTTTTTT. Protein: CASSLGAGSEKLFF.

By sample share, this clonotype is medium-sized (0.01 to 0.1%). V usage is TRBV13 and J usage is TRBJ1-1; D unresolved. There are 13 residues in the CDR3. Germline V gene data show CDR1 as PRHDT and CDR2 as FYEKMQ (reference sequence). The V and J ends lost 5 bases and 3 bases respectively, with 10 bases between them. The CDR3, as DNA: TGTGCCAGCAGCGCCTACAGTTACACTGAAGCTTTCTTT. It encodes CASSAYSYTEAFF. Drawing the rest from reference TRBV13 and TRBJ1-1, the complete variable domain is AAGVIQSPRHLIKEKRETATLKCYPIPRHDTVYWYQQGPGQDPQFLISFYEKMQSDKGSIPDRFSAQQFSDYHSELNMSSLELGDSALYFCASSAYSYTEAFFGQGTRLTVV.

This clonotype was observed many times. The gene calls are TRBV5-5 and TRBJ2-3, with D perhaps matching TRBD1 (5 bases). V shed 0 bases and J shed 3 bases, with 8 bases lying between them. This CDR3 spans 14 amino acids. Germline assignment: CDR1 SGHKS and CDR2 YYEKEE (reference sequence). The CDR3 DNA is TGTGCCAGCAGCTTGGTCAGGGAAACAGATACGCAGTATTTT. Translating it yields CASSLVRETDTQYF.

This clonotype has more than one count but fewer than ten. The DNA of the CDR3 is TGTGCCAGCAGCCAGACTGACACAGATACGCAGTATTTT. Protein: CASSQTDTDTQYF. This sequence joins TRBV7-2 and TRBJ2-3; D is uncertain. The CDR3 has 13 residues. The germline V gene has CDR1 SGHTA and CDR2 FQGNSA. Trimming took 5 bases from V and 2 from J, leaving 8 bases between them.

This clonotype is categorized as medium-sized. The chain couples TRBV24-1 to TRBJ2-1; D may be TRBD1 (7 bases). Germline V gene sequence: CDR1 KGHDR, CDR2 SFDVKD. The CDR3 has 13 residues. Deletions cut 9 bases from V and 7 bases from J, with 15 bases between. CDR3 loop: CATSGGPVNEQFF. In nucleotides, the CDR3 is TGTGCCACCTCAGGGGGGCCAGTGAATGAGCAGTTCTTC.

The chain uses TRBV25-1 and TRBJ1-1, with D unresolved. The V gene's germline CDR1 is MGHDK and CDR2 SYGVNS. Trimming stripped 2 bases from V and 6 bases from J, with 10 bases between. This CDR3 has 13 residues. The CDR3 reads CASSERAVSEAFF. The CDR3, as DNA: TGTGCCAGCAGTGAAAGGGCAGTTTCTGAAGCTTTCTTT.

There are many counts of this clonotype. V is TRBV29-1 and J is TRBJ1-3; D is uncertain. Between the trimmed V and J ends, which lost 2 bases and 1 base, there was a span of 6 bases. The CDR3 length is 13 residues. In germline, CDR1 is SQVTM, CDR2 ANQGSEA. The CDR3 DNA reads TGCAGCGTTGAAAAAGGGTCTGGAAACACCATATATTTT. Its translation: CSVEKGSGNTIYF.

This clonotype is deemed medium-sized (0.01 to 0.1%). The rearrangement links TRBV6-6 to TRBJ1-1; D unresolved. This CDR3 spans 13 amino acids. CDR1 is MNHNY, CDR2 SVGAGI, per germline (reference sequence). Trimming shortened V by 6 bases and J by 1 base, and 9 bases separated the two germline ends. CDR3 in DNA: TGTGCCAGCAGGCGAAGCCAGAACACTGAAGCTTTCTTT. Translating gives CASRRSQNTEAFF.

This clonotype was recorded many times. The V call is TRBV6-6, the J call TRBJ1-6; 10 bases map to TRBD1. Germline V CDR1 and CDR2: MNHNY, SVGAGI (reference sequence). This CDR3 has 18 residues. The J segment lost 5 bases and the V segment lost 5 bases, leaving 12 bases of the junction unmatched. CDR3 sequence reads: CASSRTPGQGHHNSPLHF. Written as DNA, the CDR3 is TGTGCCAGCAGTCGTACTCCGGGACAGGGGCATCATAATTCACCCCTCCACTTT.

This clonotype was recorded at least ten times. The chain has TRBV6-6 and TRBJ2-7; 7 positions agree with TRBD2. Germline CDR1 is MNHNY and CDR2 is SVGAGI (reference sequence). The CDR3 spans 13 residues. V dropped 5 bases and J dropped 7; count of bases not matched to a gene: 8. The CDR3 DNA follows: TGTGCCAGCAGTCTTGGGGGGGGGAAGGAGCAGTACTTC. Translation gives CASSLGGGKEQYF.

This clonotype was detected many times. The CDR3 is CASSIGSGALAKNIQYF. The CDR3 DNA follows: TGTGCCAGTAGTATAGGATCCGGGGCTCTAGCCAAAAACATTCAGTACTTC. The chain joins TRBV19 to TRBJ2-4; D tentatively reads TRBD1 or TRBD2 (5 bases each). The CDR3 runs 17 residues. Germline assignment: CDR1 LNHDA and CDR2 SQIVND (reference sequence). With 1 base removed from V and 0 bases from J, the gap between germline ends came to 13 bases.

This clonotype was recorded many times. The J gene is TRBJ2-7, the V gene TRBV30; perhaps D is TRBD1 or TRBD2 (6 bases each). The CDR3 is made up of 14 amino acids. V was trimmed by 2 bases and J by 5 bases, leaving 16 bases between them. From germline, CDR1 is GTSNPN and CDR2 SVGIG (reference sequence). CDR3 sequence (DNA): TGTGCCTGGAGTACCGGGGGCACTCTGAACGAGCAGTACTTC. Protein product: CAWSTGGTLNEQYF.

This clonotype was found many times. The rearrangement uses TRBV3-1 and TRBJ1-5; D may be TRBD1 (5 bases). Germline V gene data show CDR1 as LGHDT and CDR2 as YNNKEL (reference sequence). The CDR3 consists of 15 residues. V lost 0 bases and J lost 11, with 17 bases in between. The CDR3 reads CASSQDRKEMGAQHF. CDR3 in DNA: TGTGCCAGCAGCCAAGATCGGAAAGAGATGGGGGCCCAGCATTTT.

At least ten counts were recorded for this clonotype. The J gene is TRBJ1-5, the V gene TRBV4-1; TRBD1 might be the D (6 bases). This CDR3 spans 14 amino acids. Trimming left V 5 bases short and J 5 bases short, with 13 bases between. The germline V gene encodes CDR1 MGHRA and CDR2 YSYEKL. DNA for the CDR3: TGCGCCAGCAGCGAGGACAGCTTTTATCAGCCCCAGCATTTT. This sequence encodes CASSEDSFYQPQHF.

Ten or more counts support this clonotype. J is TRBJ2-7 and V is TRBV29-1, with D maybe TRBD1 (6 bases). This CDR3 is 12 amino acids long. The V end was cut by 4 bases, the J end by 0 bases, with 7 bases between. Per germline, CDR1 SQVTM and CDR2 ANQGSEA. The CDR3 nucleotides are TGCAGCGTTGGGGACACCTCCTACGAGCAGTACTTC. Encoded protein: CSVGDTSYEQYF.